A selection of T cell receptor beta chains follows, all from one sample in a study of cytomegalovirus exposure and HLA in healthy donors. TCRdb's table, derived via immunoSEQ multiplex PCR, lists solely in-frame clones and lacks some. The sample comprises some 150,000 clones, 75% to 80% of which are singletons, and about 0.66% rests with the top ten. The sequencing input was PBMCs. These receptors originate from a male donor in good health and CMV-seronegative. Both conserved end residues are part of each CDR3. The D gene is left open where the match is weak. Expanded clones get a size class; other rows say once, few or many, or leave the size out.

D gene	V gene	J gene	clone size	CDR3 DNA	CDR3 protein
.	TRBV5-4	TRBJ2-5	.	TGTGCCAGCAGCTGGGGCCTGATTGGTACTCAAGAGACCCAGTACTTC	CASSWGLIGTQETQYF
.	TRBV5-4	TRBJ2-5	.	TGTGCCAGCAGCTTGGCGGTTAAGGAGGCGGAGACCCAGTACTTC	CASSLAVKEAETQYF
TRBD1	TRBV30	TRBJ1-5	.	TGTGCCTGGGACACAGGTGGACAGGGCAATCAGCCCCAGCATTTT	CAWDTGGQGNQPQHF
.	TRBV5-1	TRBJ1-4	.	TGCGCCAGCAGCTTGGGGGTTGGGCCTAATGAAAAACTGTTTTTT	CASSLGVGPNEKLFF
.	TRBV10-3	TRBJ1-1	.	TGTGCCATCAGTGAGTCGCTGCGACAGAGGAACACTGAAGCTTTCTTT	CAISESLRQRNTEAFF
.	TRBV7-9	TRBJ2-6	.	TGTGCCAGCAGCCCTCTCAGGTCTGGGGCCAACGTCCTGACTTTC	CASSPLRSGANVLTF
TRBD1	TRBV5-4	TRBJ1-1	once	TGTGCCAGCAGCCCGCGACAGGGCGTGGGGATGAACACTGAAGCTTTCTTT	CASSPRQGVGMNTEAFF
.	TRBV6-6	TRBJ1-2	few	TGTGCCAGCAGTTACGAGCTTCCCTATGGCTACACCTTC	CASSYELPYGYTF
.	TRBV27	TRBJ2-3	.	TGTGCCAGCAGTTTAAGCTACAGCACAGATACGCAGTATTTT	CASSLSYSTDTQYF
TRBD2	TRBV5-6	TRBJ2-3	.	TGTGCCAGCAGCTCTAGCGGGGGCACAGATACGCAGTATTTT	CASSSSGGTDTQYF
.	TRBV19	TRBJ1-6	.	TGTGCCAGTAGTATAAGCGATTCACCCCTCCACTTT	CASSISDSPLHF
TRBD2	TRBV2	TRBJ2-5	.	TGTGCCAGCGCAAACGGGGGGGAGCAGTACTTC	CASANGGEQYF
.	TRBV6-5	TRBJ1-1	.	TGTGCCAGCAGTTACTCAACAGTGAACACTGAAGCTTTCTTT	CASSYSTVNTEAFF
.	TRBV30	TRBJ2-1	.	TGTGCCTGGAGTACGGGAGAGCAGTTCTTC	CAWSTGEQFF
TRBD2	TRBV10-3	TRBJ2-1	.	TGTGCCATCAGTGGCCCCGGAGCGGGAGTGATTGGTTGGTCCTACAATGAGCAGTTCTTC	CAISGPGAGVIGWSYNEQFF
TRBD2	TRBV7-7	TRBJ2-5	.	TGTGCCAGCAGCCCAATCGGGGGGAGTCAAGAGACCCAGTACTTC	CASSPIGGSQETQYF
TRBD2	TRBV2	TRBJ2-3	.	TGTGCCAGCAGTGAAGGGACTAGCGGTAGCACAGATACGCAGTATTTT	CASSEGTSGSTDTQYF
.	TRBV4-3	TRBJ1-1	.	TGCGCCAGCAGCCAAGATCCAGGCAGCCTCATGAACACTGAAGCTTTCTTT	CASSQDPGSLMNTEAFF
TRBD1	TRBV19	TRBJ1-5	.	TGTGCCAGTAGTACCGAGCCCGGGACAGAAAATCAGCCCCAGCATTTT	CASSTEPGTENQPQHF
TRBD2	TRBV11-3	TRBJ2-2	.	TGTGCCAGCAGCTTATCAAGCGGGATGAACACCGGGGAGCTGTTTTTT	CASSLSSGMNTGELFF
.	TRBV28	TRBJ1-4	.	TGTGCCAGCAGTACCCCACCAGGGGAAAAACTGTTTTTT	CASSTPPGEKLFF
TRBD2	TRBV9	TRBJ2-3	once	TGTGCCAGCGGACCTCTAGCGGGAGAAAATACGCAGTATTTT	CASGPLAGENTQYF
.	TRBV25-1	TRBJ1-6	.	TGTGCCAGCAGTGCGGACAGCTCTTATTCACCCCTCCACTTT	CASSADSSYSPLHF
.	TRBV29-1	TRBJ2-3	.	TGCAGCGTTGAAGGAGTGTTAGCGGTTAGCACAGATACGCAGTATTTT	CSVEGVLAVSTDTQYF
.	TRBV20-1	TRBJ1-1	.	TGCAGTGCCAAGGAGAGGACTGAAGCTTTCTTT	CSAKERTEAFF
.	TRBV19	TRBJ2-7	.	TGTGCCAGTAGTATAGCTGCAGACTACGAGCAGTACTTC	CASSIAADYEQYF
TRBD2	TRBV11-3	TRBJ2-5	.	TGTGCCAGCAGCCCCCTGGAAGTAGAGCGGGGCCCCGAAAGGGAGACCCAGTACTTC	CASSPLEVERGPERETQYF
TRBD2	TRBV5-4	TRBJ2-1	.	TGTGCCAGCAGCTTGGTGGCTAGCGGGGGCAATGAGCAGTTCTTC	CASSLVASGGNEQFF
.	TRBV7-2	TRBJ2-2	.	TGTGCCAGCAGCCGGATCCCAGGGTTGACCGGGGAGCTGTTTTTT	CASSRIPGLTGELFF
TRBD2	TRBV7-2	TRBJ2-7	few	TGTGCCAGCGCCCTAAGCGGGGGTCGATACGAGCAGTACTTC	CASALSGGRYEQYF
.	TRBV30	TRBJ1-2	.	TGTGCCTGGAGCCCGCGGGAAGGGGATGGCTACACCTTC	CAWSPREGDGYTF
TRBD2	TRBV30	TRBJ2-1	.	TGTGCCTGTACACCTAGCGGGGGGCCACCGCGACCCTACAATGAGCAGTTCTTC	CACTPSGGPPRPYNEQFF